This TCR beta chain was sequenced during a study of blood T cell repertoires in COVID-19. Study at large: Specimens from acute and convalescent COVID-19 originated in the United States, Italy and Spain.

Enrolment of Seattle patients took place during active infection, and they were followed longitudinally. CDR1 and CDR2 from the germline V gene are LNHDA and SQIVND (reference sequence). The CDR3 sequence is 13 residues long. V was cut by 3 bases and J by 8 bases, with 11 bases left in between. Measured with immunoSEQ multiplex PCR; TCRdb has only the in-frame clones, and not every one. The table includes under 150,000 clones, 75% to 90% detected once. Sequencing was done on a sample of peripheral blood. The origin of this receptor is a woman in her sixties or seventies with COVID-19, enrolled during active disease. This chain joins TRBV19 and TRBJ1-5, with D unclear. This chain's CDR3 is CASSMYVPEPQHF. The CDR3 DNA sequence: TGTGCCAGTAGTATGTATGTTCCAGAGCCCCAGCATTTT.